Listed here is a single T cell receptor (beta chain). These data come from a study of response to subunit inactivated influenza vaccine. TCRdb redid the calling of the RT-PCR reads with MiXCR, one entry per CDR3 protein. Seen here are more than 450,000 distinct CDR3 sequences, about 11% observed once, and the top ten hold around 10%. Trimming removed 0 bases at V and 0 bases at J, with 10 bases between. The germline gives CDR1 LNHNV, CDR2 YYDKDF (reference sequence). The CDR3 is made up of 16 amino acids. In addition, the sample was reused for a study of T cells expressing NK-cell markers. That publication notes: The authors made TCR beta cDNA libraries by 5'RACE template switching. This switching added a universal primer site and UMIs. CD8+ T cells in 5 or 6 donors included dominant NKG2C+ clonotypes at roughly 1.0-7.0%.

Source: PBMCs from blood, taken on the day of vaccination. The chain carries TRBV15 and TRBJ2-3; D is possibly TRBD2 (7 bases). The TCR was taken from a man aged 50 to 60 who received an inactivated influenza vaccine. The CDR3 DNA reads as TGTGCCACCAGCAGAGATCGGGGGGCCAGCACAGATACGCAGTATTTT. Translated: CATSRDRGASTDTQYF.